Listed here are 12 T cell receptor beta chains from one sample, sequenced in a study of Tregs in tolerant kidney transplant recipients. Generated by immunoSEQ multiplex PCR, the TCRdb table keeps only in-frame clones and is missing some. The repertoire holds fewer than 100,000 clones, with roughly 93% as singletons. The sequencing used CD4+ T cells from blood, collected before the transplant. Receptors originate from a human donor who received a combined kidney and bone marrow transplant.

The chain uses TRBV19 and TRBJ2-1, with TRBD2 matching 10 bases. The V gene's germline CDR1 is LNHDA and CDR2 SQIVND (reference sequence). The ends lost 7 bases at V and 7 bases at J; junction bases unmatched: 13. There are 16 residues in the CDR3. The CDR3 protein is CASNTASGSDWNEQFF. Written as DNA, the CDR3 is TGTGCCAGTAACACTGCTAGCGGGAGTGATTGGAATGAGCAGTTCTTC.

The chain has TRBV4-1 and TRBJ2-3; no clear D gene. V dropped 3 bases and J dropped 2 bases, with 6 bases sitting between them. The CDR3 consists of 13 residues. In germline, CDR1 is MGHRA, CDR2 YSYEKL. CDR3 amino acids: CASSQPTTDTQYF. The CDR3 DNA follows: TGCGCCAGCAGCCAGCCTACCACAGATACGCAGTATTTT.

This chain links TRBV28 with TRBJ1-6; 12 nucleotides agree with TRBD1. This CDR3 is built from 14 residues. The germline V gene encodes CDR1 MDHEN and CDR2 SYDVKM. Germline trimming cut 8 bases from V and 10 bases from J; bases unmatched to any gene: 6. The DNA for the CDR3 is TGTGCCAGCGCTCGCGGGACAGGGGGCTCACCCCTCCACTTT. Its protein product is CASARGTGGSPLHF.

The chain carries TRBV9 and TRBJ2-7; 7 nucleotides align to TRBD2. V lost 6 bases, J lost 0 bases, and 6 bases stayed unmatched. The CDR3 is 14 amino acids. Looked up from germline, CDR1 is SGDLS and CDR2 is YYNGEE. The CDR3 coding sequence is TGTGCCAGCATCGGGAGGCTCCTCTCCTACGAGCAGTACTTC. It translates to CASIGRLLSYEQYF.

This clone was detected once. The V gene is TRBV13, the J gene TRBJ2-3; TRBD2 agrees at 14 bases. The CDR3 contains 16 residues. The germline V gene has CDR1 PRHDT and CDR2 FYEKMQ (reference sequence). V lost 1 base and J lost 4; bases outside the gene matches: 1. CDR3 DNA sequence: TGTGCCAGCAGCTTAGTGACTAGCGGGAGGGCAGATACGCAGTATTTT. Residues: CASSLVTSGRADTQYF.

This sequence joins TRBV5-6 and TRBJ1-4, with D perhaps matching TRBD1 (5 bases). The CDR3 contains 14 residues. Trimming took off 4 bases at V and 8 bases at J, with 15 bases between the two ends. CDR1 and CDR2 (germline): SGHDT, YYEEEE. CDR3 protein: CASSPGGYIEKLFF. The CDR3 region has the DNA TGTGCCAGCAGCCCCGGGGGGTATATAGAAAAACTGTTTTTT.

This chain connects TRBV27 to TRBJ2-4; maybe TRBD1 (6 bases). The CDR3 loop spans 19 amino acids. Germline V gene sequence: CDR1 MNHEY, CDR2 SMNVEV (reference sequence). Between the trimmed V and J ends, which lost 3 bases and 1 base, there was a span of 22 bases. In nucleotides, the CDR3 is TGTGCCAGCAGTTTTTGGGACCCGACAGGAGGTATTGCCAAAAACATTCAGTACTTC. This sequence encodes CASSFWDPTGGIAKNIQYF.

As to this clone: The sample contains more than one DNA sequence encoding this CDR3. The chain carries TRBV7-2 and TRBJ2-5, with no clear D. V was clipped by 5 bases and J by 4 bases, with 8 bases between them. The CDR3 contains 12 residues. The germline gives CDR1 SGHTA, CDR2 FQGNSA. The CDR3 spells CASSLTRETQYF. CDR3 DNA: TGTGCCAGCAGCCTGACAAGAGAGACCCAGTACTTC.

The rearrangement uses TRBV5-6 and TRBJ1-3; D perhaps matches TRBD1 (5 bases). V was cut by 0 bases and J by 4 bases, with 8 bases left in between. In germline, CDR1 is SGHDT, CDR2 YYEEEE. The CDR3 has 14 amino acids. The CDR3 nucleotides read TGTGCCAGCAGCTTGGGTCAGGGAGGAAACACCATATATTTT. Its translation: CASSLGQGGNTIYF.

As for this clone: The identical CDR3 is also encoded by other nucleotide sequences in the sample. V and J are TRBV5-1 and TRBJ2-1; 11 nucleotides match TRBD2. CDR3 length equals 15 residues. The V segment lost 3 bases and the J segment 3 bases; nucleotides outside the gene matches: 2. Germline CDR1 is SGHRS and CDR2 is YFSETQ. The CDR3 bases are TGCGCCAGCAGCTCCGGGACTAGCGGCTACAATGAGCAGTTCTTC. Protein: CASSSGTSGYNEQFF. Based on the CDR3 plus reference TRBV5-1 and TRBJ2-1, the full variable domain is KAGVTQTPRYLIKTRGQQVTLSCSPISGHRSVSWYQQTPGQGLQFLFEYFSETQRNKGNFPGRFSGRQFSNSRSEMNVSTLELGDSALYLCASSSGTSGYNEQFFGPGTRLTVL.

This sequence joins TRBV5-6 and TRBJ1-3; D may be TRBD1 (6 bases). V was shortened by 5 bases and J by 3 bases, with 12 bases between the two germline ends. Germline assignment: CDR1 SGHDT and CDR2 YYEEEE. The CDR3 has 14 amino acids. CDR3 nucleotide sequence: TGTGCCAGCAGTACAACAGGGATTGGAAACACCATATATTTT. It is translated as CASSTTGIGNTIYF.

The genes are TRBV2 and TRBJ2-2, with TRBD2 identical over 12 bases. CDR1 and CDR2 from the germline V gene are SNHLY and FYNNEI. V was pared by 6 bases and J by 4 bases, with 6 bases of the junction left unmatched. The CDR3 spans 16 residues. This chain's CDR3 is CASSPTSGGTTGELFF. The CDR3 coding sequence is TGTGCCAGCAGCCCAACTAGCGGGGGGACCACCGGGGAGCTGTTTTTT. Complete variable domain (other parts from reference TRBV2 and TRBJ2-2): EPEVTQTPSHQVTQMGQEVILRCVPISNHLYFYWYRQILGQKVEFLVSFYNNEISEKSEIFDDQFSVERPDGSNFTLKIRSTKLEDSAMYFCASSPTSGGTTGELFFGEGSRLTVL.